The sequence of this T cell receptor (beta chain) was determined in a study of T-cell memory formation after mild COVID-19. General observations from the study: Clones contracting over day 15 to 85 were CD4/CD8 balanced, with later expanders leaning CD4+. CM and EM subsets held most contracting CD4+ clones; EMRA held CD8+ ones.

V lost 6 bases, J lost 2 bases, and 6 bases stayed unmatched. The CDR3 runs to 15 residues. Germline values: CDR1 SGHTA, CDR2 FQGNSA. From 5'RACE with constant-segment primers came TCR alpha and TCR beta cDNA libraries that carried sample barcodes and UMIs. TCRdb analysed the 5' RACE reads with MiXCR anew, one entry per CDR3 protein. The sample yields a few hundred thousand distinct CDR3 sequences, roughly 9.4% seen once. This clonotype occurred many times. Its antigen is as yet unknown. Sequencing was carried out using PBMCs or a T cell subset sorted from them (not recorded which). This TCR came from a man aged 18 to 29 who had mild COVID-19 (a few samples of this study predate the infection). Cell type and time point are not known. The V and J genes are TRBV7-2 and TRBJ2-7; 11 bases map to TRBD2. CDR3 sequence (DNA): TGTGCCAGCAGTATTCTAGCGGGGGGAACCTACGAGCAGTACGTC. Its protein product is CASSILAGGTYEQYV.